This T cell receptor beta chain derives from a study of blood T cell repertoires in COVID-19. Background on the study: From T cells, B-cell-depleted T cells, or PBMCs came the material, which was cDNA or gDNA.

The repertoire was sequenced with immunoSEQ multiplex PCR; TCRdb's copy has only in-frame clones and lacks some. The sample yields roughly 190,000 clones, around nine tenths seen once. The CDR3 covers 16 residues. Trimming left V 5 bases short and J 6 bases short, with 20 bases between. Per germline, CDR1 LGHDT and CDR2 YNNKEL (reference sequence). The receptor was derived from a woman aged 35 to 49 who had recovered from COVID-19. The sample taken for sequencing was peripheral blood. V usage is TRBV3-1 (or the pseudogene TRBV3-2) and J usage is TRBJ2-1, with TRBD1 as a possible D gene (5 bases). This chain's CDR3 is CASSKMLPGLLNEQFF. In DNA, the CDR3 is TGTGCCAGCAGCAAAATGTTACCAGGGTTACTCAATGAGCAGTTCTTC.